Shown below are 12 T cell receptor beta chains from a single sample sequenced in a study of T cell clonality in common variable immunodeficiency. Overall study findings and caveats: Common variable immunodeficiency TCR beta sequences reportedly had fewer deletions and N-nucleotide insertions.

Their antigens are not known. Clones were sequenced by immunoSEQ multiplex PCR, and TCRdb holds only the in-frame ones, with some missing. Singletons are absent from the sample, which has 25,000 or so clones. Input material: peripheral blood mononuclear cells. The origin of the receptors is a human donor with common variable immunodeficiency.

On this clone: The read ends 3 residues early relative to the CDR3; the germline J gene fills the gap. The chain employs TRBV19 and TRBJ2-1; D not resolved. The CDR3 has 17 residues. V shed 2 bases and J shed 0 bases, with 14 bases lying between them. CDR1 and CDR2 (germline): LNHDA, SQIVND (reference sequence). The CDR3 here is CASSIRSGLSSYNEQFF. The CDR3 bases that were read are TGTGCCAGTAGTATACGGTCTGGGCTCAGCTCCTACAATGAG.

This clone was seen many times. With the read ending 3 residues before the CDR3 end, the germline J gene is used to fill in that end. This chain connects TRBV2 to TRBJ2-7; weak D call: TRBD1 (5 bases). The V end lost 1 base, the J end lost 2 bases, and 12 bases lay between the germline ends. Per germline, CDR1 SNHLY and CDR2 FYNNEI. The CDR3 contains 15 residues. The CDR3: CASSEVDGQAYEQYF. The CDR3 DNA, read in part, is TGTGCCAGCAGTGAAGTGGACGGACAAGCCTACGAG.

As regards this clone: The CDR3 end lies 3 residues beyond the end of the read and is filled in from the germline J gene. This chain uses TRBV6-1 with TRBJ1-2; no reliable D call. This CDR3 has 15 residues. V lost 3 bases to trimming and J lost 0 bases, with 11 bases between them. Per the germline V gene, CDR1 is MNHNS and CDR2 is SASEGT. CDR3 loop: CASSDGGSTNYGYTF. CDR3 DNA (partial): TGTGCCAGCAGTGATGGTGGCAGTACTAACTATGGC.

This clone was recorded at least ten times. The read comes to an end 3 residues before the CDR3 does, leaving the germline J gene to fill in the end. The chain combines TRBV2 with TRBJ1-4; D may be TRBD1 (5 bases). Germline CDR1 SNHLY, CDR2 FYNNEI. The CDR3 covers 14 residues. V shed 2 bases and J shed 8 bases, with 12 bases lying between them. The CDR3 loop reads CASSELGDYEKLFF. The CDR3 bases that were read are TGTGCCAGCAGTGAATTGGGGGACTACGAAAAA.

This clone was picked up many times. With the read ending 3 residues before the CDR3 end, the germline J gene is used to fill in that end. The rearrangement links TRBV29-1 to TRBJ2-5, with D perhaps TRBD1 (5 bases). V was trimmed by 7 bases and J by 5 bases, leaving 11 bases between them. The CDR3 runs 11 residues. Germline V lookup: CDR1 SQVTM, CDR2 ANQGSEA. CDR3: CSGRVGETQYF. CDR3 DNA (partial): TGCAGCGGCAGGGTCGGCGAGACC.

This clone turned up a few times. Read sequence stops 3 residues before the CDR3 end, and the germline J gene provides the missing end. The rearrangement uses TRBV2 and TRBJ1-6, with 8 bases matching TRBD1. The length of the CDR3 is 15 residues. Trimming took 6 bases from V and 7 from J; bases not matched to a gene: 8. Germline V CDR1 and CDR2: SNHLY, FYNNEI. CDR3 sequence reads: CASRPQGVGNSPLHF. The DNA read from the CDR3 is TGTGCCAGCAGACCACAGGGGGTTGGAAATTCACCC.

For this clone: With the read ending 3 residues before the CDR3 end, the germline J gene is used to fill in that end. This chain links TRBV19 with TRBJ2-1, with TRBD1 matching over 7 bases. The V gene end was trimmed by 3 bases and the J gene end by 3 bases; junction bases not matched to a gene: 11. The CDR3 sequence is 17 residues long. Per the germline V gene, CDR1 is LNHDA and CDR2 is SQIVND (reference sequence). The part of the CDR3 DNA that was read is TGTGCCAGTAGTATCGGAGCCGGACAGGACCGCTACAATGAG. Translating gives CASSIGAGQDRYNE. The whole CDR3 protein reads CASSIGAGQDRYNEQFF.

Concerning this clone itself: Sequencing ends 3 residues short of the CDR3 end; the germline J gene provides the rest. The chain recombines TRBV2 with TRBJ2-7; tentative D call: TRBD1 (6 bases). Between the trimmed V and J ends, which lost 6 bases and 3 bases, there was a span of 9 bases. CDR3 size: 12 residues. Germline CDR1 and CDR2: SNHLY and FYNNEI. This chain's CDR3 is CASRARGYEQYF. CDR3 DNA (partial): TGTGCCAGCAGGGCCAGGGGCTACGAG.

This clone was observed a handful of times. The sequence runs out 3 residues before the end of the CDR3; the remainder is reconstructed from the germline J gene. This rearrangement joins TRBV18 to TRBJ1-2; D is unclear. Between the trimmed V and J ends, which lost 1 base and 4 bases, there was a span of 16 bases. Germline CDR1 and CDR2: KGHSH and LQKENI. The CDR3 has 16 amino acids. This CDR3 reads CASSPRAIEISYGYTF. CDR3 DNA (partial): TGTGCCAGCTCACCACGAGCCATCGAAATTTCCTATGGC. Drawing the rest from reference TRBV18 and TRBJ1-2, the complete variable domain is NAGVMQNPRHLVRRRGQEARLRCSPMKGHSHVYWYRQLPEEGLKFMVYLQKENIIDESGMPKERFSAEFPKEGPSILRIQQVVRGDSAAYFCASSPRAIEISYGYTFGSGTRLTVV.

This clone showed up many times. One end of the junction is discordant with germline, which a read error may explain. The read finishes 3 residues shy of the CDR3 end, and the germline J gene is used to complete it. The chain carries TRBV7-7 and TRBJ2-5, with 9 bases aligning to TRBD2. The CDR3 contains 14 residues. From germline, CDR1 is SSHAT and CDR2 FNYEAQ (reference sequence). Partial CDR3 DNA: TGTGCTAGCAGCCTAGGCCTAGCGGGGGAGACC. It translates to CASSLGLAGET. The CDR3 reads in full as CASSLGLAGETQYF.

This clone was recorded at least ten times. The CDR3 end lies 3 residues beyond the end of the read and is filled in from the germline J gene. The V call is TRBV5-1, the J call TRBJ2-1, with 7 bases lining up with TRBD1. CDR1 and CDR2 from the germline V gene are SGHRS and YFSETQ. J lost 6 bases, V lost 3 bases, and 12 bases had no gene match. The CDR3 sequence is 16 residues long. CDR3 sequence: CASSWGRTGRANEQFF. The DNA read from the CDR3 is TGCGCCAGCAGCTGGGGTAGGACAGGAAGAGCCAATGAG.

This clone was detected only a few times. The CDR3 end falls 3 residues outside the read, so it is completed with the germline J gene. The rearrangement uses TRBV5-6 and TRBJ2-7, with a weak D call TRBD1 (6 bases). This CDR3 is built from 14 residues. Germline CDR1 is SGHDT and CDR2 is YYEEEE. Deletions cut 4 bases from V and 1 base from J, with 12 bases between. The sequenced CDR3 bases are TGTGCCAGCAGCGAGGGACATCTGTCCTACGAG. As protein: CASSEGHLSYE. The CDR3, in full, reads CASSEGHLSYEQYF.